A selection of T cell receptor beta chains follows, all from one sample in a study of Ad26.COV2.S vaccination and SARS-CoV-2 variants. Clones were sequenced by immunoSEQ multiplex PCR, and TCRdb holds only the in-frame ones, with some missing. The data contain roughly 320,000 clones, around 86% of them seen just once; the ten biggest clones take up more than 3%. This material consisted of peripheral blood, taken in a trial of Ad26.COV2.S vaccine versus placebo. These TCRs come from a person between 18 and 59 years old who received the Ad26.COV2.S COVID-19 vaccine or a placebo. Each CDR3 is given with its conserved first and last residue. The order of the fields is CDR3 length, V gene, D gene, clone size, J gene, CDR3 protein, CDR3 DNA. The D gene is left open where the match is weak. Size values are once, few and many counts, or a class for expanded clones, and some rows have none.

13	TRBV30	.	.	TRBJ1-4	CAWSVHGDWSLFF	TGTGCCTGGAGTGTACATGGAGACTGGTCACTGTTTTTT
15	TRBV9	.	once	TRBJ1-4	CASSVAGGSNEKLFF	TGTGCCAGCAGCGTAGCCGGGGGTTCTAATGAAAAACTGTTTTTT
12	TRBV7-6	.	.	TRBJ2-3	CASSQIRETQYF	TGTGCCAGCAGCCAGATACGCGAAACGCAGTATTTT
15	TRBV6-5	TRBD2	.	TRBJ2-1	CASRRGLPSYNEQFF	TGTGCCAGTAGGAGGGGACTACCTTCCTACAATGAGCAGTTCTTC
18	TRBV4-2	TRBD2	.	TRBJ2-7	CASSQDEVGGLPQHQQYF	TGTGCCAGCAGCCAAGACGAAGTGGGGGGGTTGCCCCAACATCAGCAGTACTTC
15	TRBV7-3	TRBD1	once	TRBJ2-1	CASSSGTGSYNEQFF	TGTGCCAGCAGCTCCGGGACAGGGTCTTACAATGAGCAGTTCTTC
13	TRBV7-3	.	.	TRBJ2-1	CASSLFPSHEQFF	TGTGCCAGCAGCTTGTTTCCGAGCCATGAGCAGTTCTTC
14	TRBV7-9	.	.	TRBJ1-2	CASSPGGLHYGYTF	TGTGCCAGCAGCCCCGGGGGCCTACACTATGGCTACACCTTC
15	TRBV6-2/TRBV6-3	.	.	TRBJ1-5	CASSKDRLSNQPQHF	TGTGCCAGCAGTAAGGACAGACTTAGCAATCAGCCCCAGCATTTT
18	TRBV21-1	.	.	TRBJ2-1	CASSPFRVRTGTHNEQFF	TGTGCCAGCAGCCCCTTTAGGGTGAGGACAGGGACCCACAATGAGCAGTTCTTC
13	TRBV9	.	.	TRBJ2-7	CASSVGVSYEQYF	TGTGCCAGCAGCGTAGGGGTCTCCTACGAGCAGTACTTC
14	TRBV6-1	.	.	TRBJ2-7	CASSEGPAGYEQYF	TGTGCCAGCAGTGAAGGCCCCGCGGGATACGAGCAGTACTTC
15	TRBV4-1	.	.	TRBJ1-6	CASSQDPRDNSPLHF	TGCGCCAGCAGCCAAGATCCCAGGGATAATTCACCCCTCCACTTT
18	TRBV3-1/TRBV3-2	.	.	TRBJ1-6	CASSQDVWDISYNSPLHF	TGTGCCAGCAGCCAAGATGTTTGGGACATCTCCTATAATTCACCCCTCCACTTT
15	TRBV7-6	TRBD1	.	TRBJ2-5	CASSPKGQLQETQYF	TGTGCCAGCAGCCCCAAGGGACAGCTACAAGAGACCCAGTACTTC
14	TRBV30	.	.	TRBJ1-1	CAWGARRTNTEAFF	TGTGCCTGGGGTGCTAGACGGACGAACACTGAAGCTTTCTTT
21	TRBV15	TRBD1	once	TRBJ1-4	CATSRGGFRDRIISTNEKLFF	TGTGCCACCAGCAGAGGCGGATTCCGGGACAGGATCATTTCAACTAATGAAAAACTGTTTTTT
14	TRBV4-2	.	.	TRBJ1-2	CASSQGTGPYGYTF	TGTGCCAGCAGCCAAGGAACAGGGCCTTATGGCTACACCTTC
15	TRBV28	TRBD1	.	TRBJ1-6	CASSGGQGTGSPLHF	TGTGCCAGCAGTGGGGGACAGGGGACCGGTTCACCCCTCCACTTT
14	TRBV3-1/TRBV3-2	.	.	TRBJ1-2	CASSQDLGYYGYTF	TGTGCCAGCAGCCAAGATCTCGGGTACTATGGCTACACCTTC
14	TRBV2	TRBD2	.	TRBJ2-5	CASNAGGSQETQYF	TGTGCCAGCAACGCGGGGGGATCCCAAGAGACCCAGTACTTC
15	TRBV9	TRBD1	.	TRBJ1-3	CASSVVGGAGNTIYF	TGTGCCAGCAGCGTAGTAGGGGGCGCGGGAAACACCATATATTTT
12	TRBV6-6	.	once	TRBJ2-7	CASSLDRYEQYF	TGTGCCAGCAGTCTCGACAGGTACGAGCAGTACTTC
13	TRBV5-8	.	few	TRBJ1-1	CASSLVQGTEAFF	TGTGCCAGCAGCTTGGTCCAGGGCACTGAAGCTTTCTTT
13	TRBV19	TRBD2	.	TRBJ2-3	CASRTGGADTQYF	TGTGCCAGTAGGACCGGGGGGGCTGATACGCAGTATTTT
13	TRBV2	.	.	TRBJ1-3	CASSESIGNTIYF	TGTGCCAGCAGTGAAAGCATAGGAAACACCATATATTTT
12	TRBV7-9	.	.	TRBJ1-1	CASAPGAAEAFF	TGTGCCAGTGCGCCCGGGGCCGCTGAAGCTTTCTTT
14	TRBV7-2	.	.	TRBJ1-1	CASSLDRRNTEAFF	TGTGCCAGCAGCTTAGACCGAAGGAACACTGAAGCTTTCTTT
14	TRBV11-2	.	once	TRBJ2-7	CASRYGPTAYEQYF	TGTGCCAGCAGATATGGGCCGACGGCCTACGAGCAGTACTTC
13	TRBV7-8	.	few	TRBJ1-3	CASSLGVGNTIYF	TGTGCCAGCAGCTTGGGGGTTGGAAACACCATATATTTT
13	TRBV24-1	.	.	TRBJ2-1	CATSDPQYNEQFF	TGTGCCACCAGTGACCCCCAGTACAATGAGCAGTTCTTC
11	TRBV7-2	.	.	TRBJ2-1	CASSPGGEQFF	TGTGCCAGCAGCCCTGGGGGTGAGCAGTTCTTC
15	TRBV6-1	.	.	TRBJ2-3	CASSEMGLARDTQYF	TGTGCCAGCAGTGAAATGGGCTTAGCTAGGGATACGCAGTATTTT
13	TRBV7-9	.	.	TRBJ2-7	CASSLEHNYEQYF	TGTGCCAGCAGCTTAGAGCACAACTACGAGCAGTACTTC
15	TRBV7-2	.	.	TRBJ2-5	CASSLEGLRGETQYF	TGTGCCAGCAGCTTAGAAGGTTTGAGGGGGGAGACCCAGTACTTC
12	TRBV7-9	.	.	TRBJ1-1	CASSFGQPEAFF	TGTGCCAGCAGCTTCGGACAGCCTGAAGCTTTCTTT
17	TRBV14	.	few	TRBJ2-2	CASSQGFGLLNTGELFF	TGTGCCAGCAGCCAAGGATTTGGGCTTTTGAACACCGGGGAGCTGTTTTTT
12	TRBV5-6	.	.	TRBJ2-7	CASSLVPSEQYF	TGTGCCAGCAGCTTGGTTCCCAGCGAGCAGTACTTC
16	TRBV19	TRBD1	.	TRBJ1-5	CASSGQGIGGNQPQHF	TGTGCCAGCTCGGGACAGGGGATTGGGGGCAATCAGCCCCAGCATTTT
15	TRBV13	TRBD1	.	TRBJ2-7	CASSLGTGGTYEQYF	TGTGCCAGCAGCTTGGGGACAGGGGGCACCTACGAGCAGTACTTC
15	TRBV5-5	.	.	TRBJ2-7	CASSLIQVISYEQYF	TGTGCCAGCAGCTTGATACAGGTTATATCCTACGAGCAGTACTTC
14	TRBV5-1	TRBD1	once	TRBJ1-2	CASSAGTVNYGYTF	TGCGCCAGCAGCGCCGGGACAGTTAACTATGGCTACACCTTC
14	TRBV25-1	.	once	TRBJ2-7	CASSPRVGVAEQYF	TGTGCCAGCAGCCCTAGGGTGGGGGTCGCGGAGCAGTACTTC
15	TRBV18	.	.	TRBJ1-3	CASSPSGAVRNTIYF	TGTGCCAGCTCACCCTCGGGGGCGGTTAGAAACACCATATATTTT
13	TRBV5-4	.	.	TRBJ1-1	CASSLVGGAEAFF	TGTGCCAGCAGCTTGGTGGGAGGCGCTGAAGCTTTCTTT
10	TRBV20-1	.	.	TRBJ1-6	CSARLRSLHF	TGCAGTGCCCGTCTCAGGTCCCTCCACTTT
15	TRBV15	TRBD1	.	TRBJ1-2	CATSRDPQAGGGYTF	TGTGCCACCAGCAGAGATCCCCAGGCAGGGGGTGGCTACACCTTC
15	TRBV18	.	.	TRBJ1-3	CASSPNGVSGNTIYF	TGTGCCAGCTCACCTAACGGGGTTTCTGGAAACACCATATATTTT
14	TRBV6-5	.	.	TRBJ2-7	CASSYRGQHYEQYF	TGTGCCAGCAGTTACCGAGGACAGCACTACGAGCAGTACTTC
16	TRBV7-2	.	.	TRBJ2-3	CASSLVGGAGKDTQYF	TGTGCCAGCAGCTTAGTCGGGGGTGCAGGGAAAGATACGCAGTATTTT
16	TRBV28	TRBD1	.	TRBJ1-4	CASSSDRGETNEKLFF	TGTGCCAGCAGTTCCGACAGGGGTGAGACTAATGAAAAACTGTTTTTT
15	TRBV14	.	.	TRBJ2-7	CASSHHERRSYEQYF	TGTGCCAGCAGCCACCACGAACGCAGATCCTACGAGCAGTACTTC